Listed below are T cell receptor beta chains from one sample, sequenced in a study of cytomegalovirus exposure and HLA in healthy donors. TCRdb's table, derived via immunoSEQ multiplex PCR, lists solely in-frame clones and lacks some. The sample has tens of thousands of clones; 80% to 90% are singletons. The sequencing sample was made of PBMCs. The source is a woman in her 30s in good health and CMV-seronegative. Both conserved end residues are part of each CDR3. A D gene is named only where the DNA matches it firmly. The size of a clone is reported for some rows only, either as once, few or many, or as a class for expanded clones.

size,V,J,D,DNA,CDR3
-,TRBV29-1,TRBJ2-4,-,TGCAGCGTTGAAGAAAGGGGGATAGCCAAAAACATTCAGTACTTC,CSVEERGIAKNIQYF
once,TRBV6-1,TRBJ1-1,-,TGTGCCACCAAACCGGGCAAACCAGGGGCTGAAGCTTTCTTT,CATKPGKPGAEAFF
-,TRBV9,TRBJ2-2,TRBD2,TGTGCCAGCAGGAGGACTAGCGGGACCACCGGGGAGCTGTTTTTT,CASRRTSGTTGELFF
-,TRBV6-6,TRBJ1-4,TRBD1,TGTGCCAGCAGTTACTCGGTTGACAGGGGGCGTCAAAAACTGTTTTTT,CASSYSVDRGRQKLFF
-,TRBV28,TRBJ1-5,TRBD1,TGTGCCAGCAGTACGCCAGGGGGCAAAGGGCAGCCCCAGCATTTT,CASSTPGGKGQPQHF
-,TRBV11-2,TRBJ2-7,TRBD1,TGTGCCAGCAGCTCCGGGACAGGGGGCACCAGCTCCTACGAGCAGTACTTC,CASSSGTGGTSSYEQYF
few,TRBV2,TRBJ1-5,TRBD1,TGTGCCAGCAGTGGGGGGCCAACAGGGGGCTTAAAGCCCCAGCATTTT,CASSGGPTGGLKPQHF
-,TRBV7-9,TRBJ1-1,-,TGTGCCAGCAGCTTAGCTATGAACACTGAAGCTTTCTTT,CASSLAMNTEAFF
-,TRBV15,TRBJ2-1,-,TGTGCCACCAGCAGAGCAAAACATAGCGGCCTCCACGAGCAGTTCTTC,CATSRAKHSGLHEQFF
-,TRBV10-3,TRBJ1-4,-,TGTGCCATCAGTGCCGCGGACTCACTTAATGAAAAACTGTTTTTT,CAISAADSLNEKLFF